A selection of T cell receptor beta chains follows, all from one sample in a study of T cell responses to AZD1222 COVID-19 vaccine. Produced via immunoSEQ multiplex PCR; TCRdb's table is partial and in-frame only. The data show 140,000 to 150,000 clones, with 92% seen just once and around 3.5% held by the top ten. The material sequenced was peripheral blood, taken 28 days after the second AZD1222 dose. Receptors originate from an adult who received the AZD1222 COVID-19 vaccine. Both conserved end residues are part of each CDR3. D genes are given only for firm matches. The listing skips clone size in some rows; elsewhere it reads once, few, many or a size class.

d_call: -
cdr3_length: 14
clone_size: -
v_call: TRBV5-5
j_call: TRBJ1-2
cdr3_aa: CASSSPTFPYGYTF
cdr3_nt: TGTGCCAGCAGCTCTCCCACGTTCCCCTATGGCTACACCTTC

d_call: -
cdr3_length: 13
clone_size: once
v_call: TRBV29-1
j_call: TRBJ1-2
cdr3_aa: CSVERVGNYGYTF
cdr3_nt: TGCAGCGTTGAAAGGGTCGGCAACTATGGCTACACCTTC

d_call: TRBD1
cdr3_length: 16
clone_size: -
v_call: TRBV7-9
j_call: TRBJ1-1
cdr3_aa: CASSLQGRWMNTEAFF
cdr3_nt: TGTGCCAGCAGCCTACAGGGGCGGTGGATGAACACTGAAGCTTTCTTT

d_call: -
cdr3_length: 15
clone_size: -
v_call: TRBV30
j_call: TRBJ1-6
cdr3_aa: CAWSVPTTGNSPLHF
cdr3_nt: TGTGCCTGGAGTGTCCCAACGACGGGGAATTCACCCCTCCACTTT

d_call: TRBD1
cdr3_length: 13
clone_size: -
v_call: TRBV27
j_call: TRBJ2-7
cdr3_aa: CASSGRQGFEQYF
cdr3_nt: TGTGCCAGCAGTGGACGACAGGGGTTCGAGCAGTACTTC

d_call: -
cdr3_length: 17
clone_size: once
v_call: TRBV18
j_call: TRBJ1-6
cdr3_aa: CASSPRPGPGSSSPLHF
cdr3_nt: TGTGCCAGCTCACCAAGACCGGGACCTGGGTCAAGTTCACCCCTCCACTTT

d_call: -
cdr3_length: 12
clone_size: -
v_call: TRBV24-1
j_call: TRBJ1-5
cdr3_aa: CATSAGVQPQHF
cdr3_nt: TGTGCCACCAGTGCAGGGGTTCAGCCCCAGCATTTT

d_call: TRBD2
cdr3_length: 15
clone_size: once
v_call: TRBV4-3
j_call: TRBJ2-7
cdr3_aa: CASSQGLAGNYEQYF
cdr3_nt: TGCGCCAGCAGCCAAGGTCTAGCGGGGAACTACGAGCAGTACTTC

d_call: -
cdr3_length: 11
clone_size: -
v_call: TRBV7-8
j_call: TRBJ1-1
cdr3_aa: CASSSGAEAFF
cdr3_nt: TGTGCCAGCAGCTCTGGGGCTGAAGCTTTCTTT

d_call: TRBD1
cdr3_length: 15
clone_size: -
v_call: TRBV6-5
j_call: TRBJ1-5
cdr3_aa: CASSHDRAQGQPQHF
cdr3_nt: TGTGCCAGCAGTCACGACAGGGCCCAAGGTCAGCCCCAGCATTTT

d_call: TRBD2
cdr3_length: 19
clone_size: -
v_call: TRBV6-6
j_call: TRBJ2-2
cdr3_aa: CASSRNGLAGGPHTGELFF
cdr3_nt: TGTGCCAGCAGTCGTAACGGACTAGCGGGAGGCCCCCACACCGGGGAGCTGTTTTTT

d_call: -
cdr3_length: 12
clone_size: -
v_call: TRBV15
j_call: TRBJ1-2
cdr3_aa: CATSRDRLGYTF
cdr3_nt: TGTGCCACCAGCAGAGACAGGCTAGGCTACACCTTC

d_call: -
cdr3_length: 11
clone_size: -
v_call: TRBV30
j_call: TRBJ2-5
cdr3_aa: CAWSVGALPYF
cdr3_nt: TGTGCCTGGAGTGTGGGGGCTTTGCCGTACTTC

d_call: -
cdr3_length: 15
clone_size: few
v_call: TRBV6-5
j_call: TRBJ1-2
cdr3_aa: CASSYSSGPLDGYTF
cdr3_nt: TGTGCCAGCAGTTACTCGTCGGGCCCACTGGATGGCTACACCTTC

d_call: -
cdr3_length: 14
clone_size: -
v_call: TRBV15
j_call: TRBJ1-1
cdr3_aa: CATSRDPQNTEAFF
cdr3_nt: TGTGCCACCAGCAGAGACCCCCAGAACACTGAAGCTTTCTTT

d_call: TRBD2
cdr3_length: 15
clone_size: -
v_call: TRBV3-1/TRBV3-2
j_call: TRBJ2-7
cdr3_aa: CASSQGASGTYEQYF
cdr3_nt: TGTGCCAGCAGCCAAGGGGCTAGCGGGACCTACGAGCAGTACTTC

d_call: -
cdr3_length: 15
clone_size: -
v_call: TRBV5-5
j_call: TRBJ1-5
cdr3_aa: CASSGGAGGGQPQHF
cdr3_nt: TGTGCCAGCAGCGGGGGGGCGGGGGGCGGTCAGCCCCAGCATTTT

d_call: -
cdr3_length: 15
clone_size: once
v_call: TRBV7-9
j_call: TRBJ1-4
cdr3_aa: CASSLYGQRGEKLFF
cdr3_nt: TGTGCCAGCAGCTTATATGGACAAAGGGGTGAAAAACTGTTTTTT

d_call: -
cdr3_length: 14
clone_size: -
v_call: TRBV2
j_call: TRBJ1-1
cdr3_aa: CASSEGQANTEAFF
cdr3_nt: TGTGCCAGCAGTGAAGGACAGGCGAACACTGAAGCTTTCTTT